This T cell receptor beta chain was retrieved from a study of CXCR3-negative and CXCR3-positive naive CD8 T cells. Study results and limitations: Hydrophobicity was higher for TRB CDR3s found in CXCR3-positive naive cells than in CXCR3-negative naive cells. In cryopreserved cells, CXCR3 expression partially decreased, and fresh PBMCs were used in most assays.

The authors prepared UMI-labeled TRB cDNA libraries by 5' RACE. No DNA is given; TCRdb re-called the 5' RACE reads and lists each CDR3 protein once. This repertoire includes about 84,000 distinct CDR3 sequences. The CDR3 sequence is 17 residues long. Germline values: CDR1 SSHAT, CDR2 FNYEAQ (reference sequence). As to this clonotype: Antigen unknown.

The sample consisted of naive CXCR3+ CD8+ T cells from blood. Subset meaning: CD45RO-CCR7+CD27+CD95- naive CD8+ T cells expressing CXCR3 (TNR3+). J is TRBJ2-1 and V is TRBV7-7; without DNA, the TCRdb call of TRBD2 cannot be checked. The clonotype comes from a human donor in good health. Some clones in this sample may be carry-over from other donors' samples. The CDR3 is CASSPRLAGGPHNEQFF.